This TCR beta chain came from a study of blood T cell repertoires in COVID-19 (dated by TCRdb to the early 2020s). General notes on the study: Collaborator samples came from the United States, Italy and Spain and covered acute and convalescent phases of COVID-19. The sample metadata nearly always contained a de-identified subject ID, COVID-19 status, age in years and sex. A freely available public database, intended as a resource for researchers studying the immune response to SARS-CoV-2, is where the repertoires were released. Where available, HLA class I and class II types were taken from metadata supplied by the sample provider and were not determined by assay-based typing. Samples were obtained from the ongoing ImmuneRACE study (first 160 participants) and from some 1,300 subjects provided by 6 global collaborators. The material from the prospective study consisted of cDNA or gDNA derived from T cells, B-cell-depleted T cells, or PBMCs. Deeply sampled blood TCRbeta repertoires from subjects exposed to, actively infected with, or recovered from COVID-19 were included in the dataset. The paper's findings and limits, for the study overall: The amount of clinical and demographic metadata varied by source and participant and was provided uncurated.

At one collaborating source in Seattle, patients were enrolled during active infection and were followed longitudinally through the course of disease. Collaborating institutions collected whole blood in K2EDTA tubes following their own protocols. For TCRbeta analysis, collaborators shipped samples in one of three forms: frozen whole blood, isolated PBMCs, or DNA extracted from either of those sample types. The immunoSEQ Assay, a bias-controlled multiplex PCR, was used to amplify TCRbeta CDR3 regions from genomic DNA. The original pipeline was this. Within the assay, amplification of reference gene primers was used to estimate how many nucleated cells each sample contained. To quantify the absolute abundance of each unique TCRbeta CDR3 rearrangement, sequence reads were collapsed and filtered. Productive Simpson clonality was computed per sample as the square root of Simpson's diversity index over productive rearrangements. In its TCRdb copy, this immuneACCESS table keeps in-frame sequences only and misses some clones. Where compared with another copy, unresolved V genes explain less than half of these, and the others have no known cause. For V, J and clone size, that table is used; D and trimming come from the DNA. The sample profile shows about 160,000 clones; roughly 84% of them were found once. The leading ten clones occupy around 6.9% of the sample.

Of note for this clone: Its antigen is currently not known. The record has no base qualities; no much larger clone is one base away.

Source material: peripheral blood. The TCR comes from a man older than 75 with COVID-19, enrolled during active disease.

The encoded CDR3 is CATSRGVGGYTF. DNA sequence: TGTGCCACCAGCAGGGGAGTAGGTGGCTACACCTTC. This receptor chain uses TRBV24-1 and TRBJ1-2; TRBD1 might be the D gene, on 6 matching bases. For CDR1 and CDR2, the germline V gene lists KGHDR and SFDVKD. Taken from cysteine to phenylalanine, the CDR3 has 12 residues. Only the CDR3 DNA is retained, 36 bases long and in frame from the first base. The germline ends are 12 bases apart after V is trimmed by 7 bases and J by 7 bases.